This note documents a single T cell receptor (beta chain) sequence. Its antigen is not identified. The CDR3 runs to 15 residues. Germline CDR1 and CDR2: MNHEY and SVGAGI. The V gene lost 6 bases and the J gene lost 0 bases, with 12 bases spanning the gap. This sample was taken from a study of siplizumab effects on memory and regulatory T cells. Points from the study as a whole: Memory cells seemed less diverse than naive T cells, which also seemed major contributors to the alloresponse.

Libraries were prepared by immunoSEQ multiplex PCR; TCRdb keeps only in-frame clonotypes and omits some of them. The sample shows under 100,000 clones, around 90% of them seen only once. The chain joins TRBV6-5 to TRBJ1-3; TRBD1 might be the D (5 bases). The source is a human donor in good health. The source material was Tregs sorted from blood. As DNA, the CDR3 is TGTGCCAGCAGGCCCCGGGACGGCTCTGGAAACACCATATATTTT. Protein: CASRPRDGSGNTIYF.